Following are 3 T cell receptor beta chains from one sample sequenced in a study of blood T cell repertoires in COVID-19. Libraries were prepared by immunoSEQ multiplex PCR; TCRdb keeps only in-frame clonotypes and omits some of them. The sample lists 400,000 or so clones, over 85% occurring once. The sample consisted of peripheral blood. The receptor source for this set is a young man with COVID-19, enrolled during active disease.

This clone was counted a single time. This chain links TRBV5-6 with TRBJ2-3, with D hard to call. Trimming took off 2 bases at V and 1 base at J, with 8 bases between the two ends. Germline loops: CDR1 SGHDT, CDR2 YYEEEE. This CDR3 is 14 amino acids long. Written as DNA, the CDR3 is TGTGCCAGCAGCTTAAGACACCGCACAGATACGCAGTATTTT. Translation: CASSLRHRTDTQYF. Based on the CDR3 plus reference TRBV5-6 and TRBJ2-3, the full variable domain is DAGVTQSPTHLIKTRGQQVTLRCSPKSGHDTVSWYQQALGQGPQFIFQYYEEEERQRGNFPDRFSGHQFPNYSSELNVNALLLGDSALYLCASSLRHRTDTQYFGPGTRLTVL.

The chain links TRBV28 to TRBJ2-3; TRBD2 matches 9 bases. The V gene's germline CDR1 is MDHEN and CDR2 SYDVKM. The CDR3 sequence is 14 residues long. Trimming cost V 5 bases and J 7 bases; bases outside gene matches: 7. The CDR3 protein is CASSPPSGINTQYF. The CDR3 DNA is TGTGCCAGCAGTCCCCCTAGCGGGATTAATACGCAGTATTTT. The whole variable domain, remainder taken from reference TRBV28 and TRBJ2-3, is DVKVTQSSRYLVKRTGEKVFLECVQDMDHENMFWYRQDPGLGLRLIYFSYDVKMKEKGDIPEGYSVSREKKERFSLILESASTNQTSMYLCASSPPSGINTQYFGPGTRLTVL.

The rearrangement links TRBV9 to TRBJ2-5; 9 nucleotides match TRBD2. The CDR3 is 15 amino acids. The J segment lost 1 base and the V segment lost 2 bases, leaving 3 bases of the junction unmatched. CDR1 is SGDLS and CDR2 is YYNGEE in the germline V gene. CDR3 sequence: CASSVSGRSQETQYF. CDR3 nucleotides: TGTGCCAGCAGCGTTAGCGGGAGATCCCAAGAGACCCAGTACTTC. The full variable domain, completed using reference TRBV9 and TRBJ2-5, is DSGVTQTPKHLITATGQRVTLRCSPRSGDLSVYWYQQSLDQGLQFLIQYYNGEERAKGNILERFSAQQFPDLHSELNLSSLELGDSALYFCASSVSGRSQETQYFGPGTRLLVL.